Following are 15 T cell receptor beta chains from one sample sequenced in a study of control samples from healthy donors and cancer patients. Assay: immunoSEQ multiplex PCR; the TCRdb copy retains only in-frame clones and omits some. The sample lists 150,000 or so clones; roughly 92% were seen once. The sequenced material came from blood. These receptors were taken from a man younger than 35 in good health.

The chain is built from TRBV14 and TRBJ1-5; D possibly corresponds to TRBD1 (5 bases). Germline V gene lookup returns CDR1 SGHDN and CDR2 FVKESK. V gave up 1 base and J gave up 7 bases, with 11 bases separating them. The CDR3 runs to 14 residues. In DNA form, the CDR3 reads TGTGCCAGCAGCCAAGGGGGGACCGCCCAGCCCCAGCATTTT. It encodes CASSQGGTAQPQHF. The full variable domain, rest sourced from reference TRBV14 and TRBJ1-5, is EAGVTQFPSHSVIEKGQTVTLRCDPISGHDNLYWYRRVMGKEIKFLLHFVKESKQDESGMPNNRFLAERTGGTYSTLKVQPAELEDSGVYFCASSQGGTAQPQHFGDGTRLSIL.

The rearrangement uses TRBV14 and TRBJ2-6; 10 nucleotides agree with TRBD1. CDR1 is SGHDN, CDR2 FVKESK, per germline. Unmatched junction bases numbered 10, after V lost 10 bases and J lost 1 base. The CDR3 is 17 residues long. In DNA form, the CDR3 reads TGTGCCACCCCGCCGGGACAGGGGCCATCTGGGGCCAACGTCCTGACTTTC. Translating it yields CATPPGQGPSGANVLTF. Complete variable domain (other parts from reference TRBV14 and TRBJ2-6): EAGVTQFPSHSVIEKGQTVTLRCDPISGHDNLYWYRRVMGKEIKFLLHFVKESKQDESGMPNNRFLAERTGGTYSTLKVQPAELEDSGVYFCATPPGQGPSGANVLTFGAGSRLTVL.

The chain recombines TRBV2 with TRBJ1-1; D is undetermined. V lost 3 bases to trimming and J lost 0 bases, with 5 bases between them. CDR1 is SNHLY and CDR2 is FYNNEI in the germline V gene. CDR3 length equals 13 residues. The CDR3 coding sequence is TGTGCCAGCAGTGAGCGGATGAACACTGAAGCTTTCTTT. Protein sequence: CASSERMNTEAFF.

The chain recombines TRBV5-4 with TRBJ2-4, with 8 bases fitting TRBD2. The CDR3 has 13 amino acids. Germline assignment: CDR1 SGHNT and CDR2 YYREEE (reference sequence). Trimming at V came to 3 bases and at J to 9 bases, leaving 5 bases not matched to a gene. The DNA for the CDR3 is TGTGCCAGCAGCTCCCCGGGGGGGGGCATTCAGTACTTC. It is translated as CASSSPGGGIQYF. Filled out from reference TRBV5-4 and TRBJ2-4, the complete variable domain reads ETGVTQSPTHLIKTRGQQVTLRCSSQSGHNTVSWYQQALGQGPQFIFQYYREEENGRGNFPPRFSGLQFPNYSSELNVNALELDDSALYLCASSSPGGGIQYFGAGTRLSVL.

This clone has a single count. The genes are TRBV7-9 and TRBJ2-7, with a possible D match to TRBD1 (6 bases). CDR3 size: 14 residues. The V gene's germline CDR1 is SEHNR and CDR2 FQNEAQ (reference sequence). V lost 2 bases, J lost 3 bases, and 11 bases lay in between. The chain's CDR3 is CASSLSGVLYEQYF. CDR3 bases: TGTGCCAGCAGCTTATCAGGGGTCCTCTACGAGCAGTACTTC. Variable domain in full (rest from reference TRBV7-9 and TRBJ2-7): DTGVSQNPRHKITKRGQNVTFRCDPISEHNRLYWYRQTLGQGPEFLTYFQNEAQLEKSRLLSDRFSAERPKGSFSTLEIQRTEQGDSAMYLCASSLSGVLYEQYFGPGTRLTVT.

The chain combines TRBV24-1 with TRBJ1-5, with D unclear. The CDR3 extends over 15 amino acids. V was cut by 3 bases and J by 8 bases, with 16 bases left in between. CDR1 KGHDR and CDR2 SFDVKD come from the germline V gene. The CDR3 nucleotides are TGTGCCACCAGTGATCCTGGGAGTATAAAGGAGCCCCAGCATTTT. It is translated as CATSDPGSIKEPQHF.

The chain is built from TRBV7-3 and TRBJ1-1; TRBD1 might be the D (6 bases). CDR3 length: 14 amino acids. Trimming removed 2 bases from V and 1 base from J, with 8 bases in between. CDR1 SGHTA and CDR2 FQGTGA come from the germline V gene. As DNA, the CDR3 is TGTGCCAGCAGCTTACAGGGGTGGAACACTGAAGCTTTCTTT. Residues: CASSLQGWNTEAFF.

The chain uses TRBV2 and TRBJ1-2, with 9 bases that match TRBD1. Unmatched junction bases numbered 7, after V lost 6 bases and J lost 8 bases. CDR3 length: 13 residues. Germline V gene sequence: CDR1 SNHLY, CDR2 FYNNEI. The CDR3, as DNA: TGTGCCAGCAGACCCGGACAGGGGCGGGGCTACACCTTC. This translates into CASRPGQGRGYTF.

This chain joins TRBV28 and TRBJ2-1, with D possibly being TRBD2 (5 bases). V lost 3 bases and J lost 2, with 11 bases in between. The CDR3 is 15 amino acids. From germline, CDR1 is MDHEN and CDR2 SYDVKM. CDR3 in DNA: TGTGCCAGCAGTTTGGCCGCCGGGGCCTACAATGAGCAGTTCTTC. Translating gives CASSLAAGAYNEQFF.

The chain is built from TRBV2 and TRBJ2-4; D is possibly TRBD1 or TRBD2 (7 bases each). This CDR3 region has 14 residues. The V gene lost 4 bases and the J gene lost 7 bases, with 14 bases spanning the gap. Looked up from germline, CDR1 is SNHLY and CDR2 is FYNNEI. The CDR3 reads CASSASQGGNIQYF. The DNA of the CDR3 is TGTGCCAGCAGTGCGTCCCAGGGGGGGAACATTCAGTACTTC.

This chain joins TRBV11-1 and TRBJ2-3; 8 bases line up with TRBD2. J lost 3 bases, V lost 8 bases, and 13 bases had no gene match. The CDR3 spans 16 residues. In germline, CDR1 is SGHAT, CDR2 FQDESV (reference sequence). The CDR3 spells CASREKRGSRTDTQYF. The CDR3 DNA reads TGTGCCAGCCGAGAGAAGCGGGGGAGCCGAACAGATACGCAGTATTTT.

The V gene is TRBV21-1, the J gene TRBJ1-1; the table's D call, TRBD1, has no DNA check behind it. TRBV21-1 is described as a pseudogene. This CDR3 is built from 14 residues. DNA for the CDR3: TGTGCCAGCAGCAAAGGGAAAGGGGACACTGAAGCTTTCTTT. This gives the protein CASSKGKGDTEAFF.

The chain employs TRBV6-6 and TRBJ2-1; D is possibly TRBD1 or TRBD2 (5 bases each). V shed 6 bases and J shed 8 bases, with 14 bases lying between them. The CDR3 is made up of 13 amino acids. In germline, CDR1 is MNHNY, CDR2 SVGAGI (reference sequence). CDR3 nucleotide sequence: TGTGCCAGCAGCCATGTCGGGGCCCATGAGCAGTTCTTC. It translates to CASSHVGAHEQFF.

The chain joins TRBV12-5 to TRBJ2-2, with D uncertain. This CDR3 region has 16 residues. CDR1 and CDR2 (germline): LGHNT, FRNRAP. Trimming removed 0 bases from V and 5 bases from J, with 13 bases in between. The DNA of the CDR3 is TGTGCTAGTGGTTTGGTACCAGAAGGGTATACCGGGGAGCTGTTTTTT. Translated, it gives CASGLVPEGYTGELFF.

The V and J genes are TRBV5-1 and TRBJ2-1, with 11 bases aligning to TRBD2. In germline, CDR1 is SGHRS, CDR2 YFSETQ. Trimming at V came to 3 bases and at J to 3 bases, leaving 2 bases not matched to a gene. The CDR3 runs to 15 residues. The CDR3 region is CASSSGTSGYNEQFF. CDR3 nucleotides: TGCGCCAGCAGCTCCGGGACTAGCGGCTACAATGAGCAGTTCTTC.